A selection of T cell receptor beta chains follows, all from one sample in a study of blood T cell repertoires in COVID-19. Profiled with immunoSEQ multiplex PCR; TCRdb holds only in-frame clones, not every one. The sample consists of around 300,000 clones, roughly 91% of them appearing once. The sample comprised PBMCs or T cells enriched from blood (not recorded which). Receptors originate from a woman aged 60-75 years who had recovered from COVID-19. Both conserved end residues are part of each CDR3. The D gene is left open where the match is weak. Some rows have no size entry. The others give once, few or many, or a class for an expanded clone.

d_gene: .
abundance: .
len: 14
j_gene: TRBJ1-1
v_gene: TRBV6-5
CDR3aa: CASRVQGLNTEAFF
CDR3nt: TGTGCCAGCAGGGTACAGGGCTTGAACACTGAAGCTTTCTTT

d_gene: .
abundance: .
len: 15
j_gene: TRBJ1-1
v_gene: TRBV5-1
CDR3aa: CASSVEVYLNTEAFF
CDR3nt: TGCGCCAGCAGCGTTGAGGTATACCTGAACACTGAAGCTTTCTTT

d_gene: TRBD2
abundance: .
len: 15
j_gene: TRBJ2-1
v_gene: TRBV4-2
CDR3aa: CASSQSGITYNEQFF
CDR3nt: TGTGCCAGCAGCCAAAGCGGGATCACATACAATGAGCAGTTCTTC

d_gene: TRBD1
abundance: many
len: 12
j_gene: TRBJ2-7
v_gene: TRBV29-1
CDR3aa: CSVTGGPYEQYF
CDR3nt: TGCAGCGTCACAGGGGGCCCCTACGAGCAGTACTTC

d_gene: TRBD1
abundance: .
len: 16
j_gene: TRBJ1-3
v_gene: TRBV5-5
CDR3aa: CASSTEQGALGNTIYF
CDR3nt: TGTGCCAGCAGCACAGAACAGGGGGCGCTTGGAAACACCATATATTTT

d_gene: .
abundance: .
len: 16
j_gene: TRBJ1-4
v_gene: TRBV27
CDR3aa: CASSFRQTSTNEKLFF
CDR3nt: TGTGCCAGCAGTTTCAGACAGACCTCAACTAATGAAAAACTGTTTTTT

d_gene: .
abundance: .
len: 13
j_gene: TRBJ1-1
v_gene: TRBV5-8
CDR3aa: CASSRGVNTEAFF
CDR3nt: TGTGCCAGCAGCCGAGGAGTGAACACTGAAGCTTTCTTT

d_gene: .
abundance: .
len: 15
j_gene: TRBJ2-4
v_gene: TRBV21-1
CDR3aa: CASSKERGAKNIQYF
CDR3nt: TGTGCCAGCAGCAAAGAGAGGGGGGCCAAAAACATTCAGTACTTC

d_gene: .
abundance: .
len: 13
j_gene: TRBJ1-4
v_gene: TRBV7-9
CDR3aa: CASGDTGDEKLFF
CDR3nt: TGTGCCAGTGGGGACACCGGGGATGAAAAACTGTTTTTT

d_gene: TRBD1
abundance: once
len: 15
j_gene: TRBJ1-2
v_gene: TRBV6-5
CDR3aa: CASSYTSGGTKGYTF
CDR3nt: TGTGCCAGCAGTTACACGTCAGGGGGTACTAAAGGCTACACCTTC

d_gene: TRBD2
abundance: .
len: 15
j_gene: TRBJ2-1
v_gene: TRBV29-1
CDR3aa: CSAGGLAGPYNEQFF
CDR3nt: TGCAGCGCCGGGGGACTAGCGGGCCCCTACAATGAGCAGTTCTTC

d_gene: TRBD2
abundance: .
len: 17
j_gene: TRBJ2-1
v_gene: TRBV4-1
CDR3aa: CASSPTSGRASGNEQFF
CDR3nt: TGCGCCAGCAGCCCTACTAGCGGGAGGGCCTCGGGCAATGAGCAGTTCTTC

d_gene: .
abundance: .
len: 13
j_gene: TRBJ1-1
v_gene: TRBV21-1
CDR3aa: CASSTPRGRGAFF
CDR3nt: TGTGCCAGCAGCACCCCCCGCGGCAGGGGAGCTTTCTTT